This TCR beta chain originates from a study of blood T cell repertoires in COVID-19. Study in general: The study drew acute and convalescent COVID-19 samples from the United States, Italy and Spain. Nucleic acid was either cDNA or gDNA, and it came from T cells, B-cell-depleted T cells, or PBMCs.

Trimming removed 0 bases from V and 4 bases from J, with 12 bases in between. The germline gives CDR1 SGHAT, CDR2 FQNNGV. The CDR3 consists of 15 residues. In the original analysis: It was from reference gene primer amplification that nucleated cell counts were estimated. Using immunoSEQ multiplex PCR, the repertoire was profiled, and TCRdb retains in-frame clones only, with some absent. Clone size and the V and J calls come from that table; the DNA yielded D and trimming. The profile covers approximately 200,000 clones, with around 82% appearing a single time and roughly 2.4% taken by the ten largest.

The V and J genes are TRBV11-2 and TRBJ1-2; D is perhaps TRBD1 (6 bases). This receptor was obtained from a woman in her sixties or seventies with acute or convalescent COVID-19. Sequences were obtained from peripheral blood. CDR3 DNA sequence: TGTGCCAGCAGCTTAGAGCCAGGGGCGGCCTATGGCTACACCTTC. The encoded protein is CASSLEPGAAYGYTF.